A single sample gave rise to the 23 T cell receptor beta chains below, sequenced in a study of cytomegalovirus exposure and HLA in healthy donors. The PCR contained 60 Vbeta and 13 Jbeta primers. Sequencing was performed with immunoSEQ multiplex PCR; in TCRdb, only in-frame clones are kept and a portion is missing. The repertoire has around 200,000 clones, 75% to 80% of them found once; the top ten carry 1.5% to 2%. Sequencing was done on a sample of PBMCs. The receptors were gathered from a male donor in good health and CMV-seronegative.

The chain is built from TRBV4-2 and TRBJ1-4; TRBD1 agrees at 9 bases. The CDR3 totals 14 residues. The junction had 5 bases not matched to a gene; V was cut back by 5 bases and J by 7 bases. The germline V gene has CDR1 LGHNA and CDR2 YNFKEQ. The CDR3: CASSAQGAGEKLFF. CDR3 DNA: TGTGCCAGCAGCGCACAGGGGGCGGGTGAAAAACTGTTTTTT.

The chain couples TRBV5-5 to TRBJ1-5; 8 bases align to TRBD1. With 0 bases clipped from V and 3 bases from J, the junction kept 5 bases outside the gene matches. Germline CDR1 and CDR2: SGHKS and YYEKEE (reference sequence). The CDR3 extends over 16 amino acids. The CDR3 spells CASSLGDRGLNQPQHF. Written as DNA, the CDR3 is TGTGCCAGCAGCTTGGGTGACAGGGGCCTCAATCAGCCCCAGCATTTT.

The chain is built from TRBV2 and TRBJ1-3; perhaps TRBD1 as D (5 bases). With 5 bases removed from V and 2 bases from J, the gap between germline ends came to 10 bases. Germline-derived CDR1 and CDR2 are SNHLY and FYNNEI. CDR3 length equals 14 residues. For the CDR3, the DNA is TGTGCCAGCAGTACCAGGGTTACTGGAAACACCATATATTTT. It yields the protein CASSTRVTGNTIYF.

This clone has just one count. The chain uses TRBV27 and TRBJ1-6, with TRBD1 identical over 9 bases. CDR1 and CDR2 (germline): MNHEY, SMNVEV (reference sequence). The ends lost 7 bases at V and 10 bases at J; junction bases unmatched: 11. The CDR3 spans 15 residues. CDR3 sequence: CASTLLSGQGSPLHF. The CDR3 DNA reads as TGTGCCAGCACCCTCCTCTCGGGACAGGGCTCACCCCTCCACTTT.

This clone appeared once. J is TRBJ2-3 and V is TRBV11-1, with D perhaps TRBD2 (6 bases). There are 16 residues in the CDR3. Germline V gene sequence: CDR1 SGHAT, CDR2 FQDESV (reference sequence). V was shortened by 4 bases and J by 0 bases, with 14 bases between the two germline ends. CDR3 residues: CASSSTGLHSTDTQYF. The CDR3 DNA reads as TGTGCCAGCAGCTCAACGGGACTGCATAGCACAGATACGCAGTATTTT.

The CDR3 reads CASSSRQGNSEKLFF. The CDR3, as DNA: TGTGCCAGCAGCTCCCGACAGGGAAATAGTGAAAAACTGTTTTTT. The J gene is TRBJ1-4, the V gene TRBV6-1, with TRBD1 identical over 7 bases. Germline loops: CDR1 MNHNS, CDR2 SASEGT. The CDR3 is made up of 15 amino acids. V lost 6 bases to trimming and J lost 7 bases; unmatched junction nucleotides: 11.

This clone was seen just once. The chain combines TRBV28 with TRBJ1-3; D gene ambiguous. With 3 bases removed from V and 2 bases from J, the gap between germline ends came to 8 bases. This CDR3 region has 14 residues. Germline CDR1 MDHEN, CDR2 SYDVKM. CDR3 coding DNA: TGTGCCAGCAGTTTTACCAGGCCTGGAAACACCATATATTTT. This gives the protein CASSFTRPGNTIYF.

The chain joins TRBV7-6 to TRBJ2-2; TRBD2 aligns across 8 bases. Germline trimming cut 2 bases from V and 6 bases from J; bases unmatched to any gene: 5. Germline V gives CDR1 SGHVS, CDR2 FNYEAQ. This CDR3 is built from 15 residues. The CDR3 reads CASSLSGGSPGELFF. The CDR3 region has the DNA TGTGCCAGCAGCTTAAGCGGGGGCTCCCCCGGGGAGCTGTTTTTT.

This clone was observed a single time. This chain connects TRBV4-1 to TRBJ2-2, with TRBD2 matching 7 bases. The CDR3 consists of 14 residues. CDR1 and CDR2 from the germline V gene are MGHRA and YSYEKL. Unmatched junction bases numbered 3, after V lost 4 bases and J lost 4 bases. Here the CDR3 DNA reads TGCGCCAGCAGCCCCTCTAGCGGCACCGGGGAGCTGTTTTTT. It is translated as CASSPSSGTGELFF.

The sample holds one count of this clone. This chain uses TRBV27 with TRBJ2-1, with a weak D call TRBD1 (6 bases). CDR3 size: 15 residues. Deletions cut 4 bases from V and 2 bases from J, with 12 bases between. Germline CDR1 and CDR2: MNHEY and SMNVEV (reference sequence). In DNA, the CDR3 is TGTGCCAGCAGTTCGACAGGTCCTACCTACAATGAGCAGTTCTTC. It yields the protein CASSSTGPTYNEQFF.

The CDR3 reads CASSFGTVIPYEQYF. The CDR3 coding sequence is TGTGCCAGCAGCTTCGGGACAGTCATACCATACGAGCAGTACTTC. J is TRBJ2-7 and V is TRBV7-6, with 7 bases fitting TRBD1. This CDR3 region has 15 residues. The V gene end was trimmed by 3 bases and the J gene end by 4 bases; junction bases not matched to a gene: 9. Germline V lookup: CDR1 SGHVS, CDR2 FNYEAQ.

J is TRBJ1-1 and V is TRBV7-9, with 9 bases identical to TRBD1. The CDR3 has 13 residues. CDR1 and CDR2 from the germline V gene are SEHNR and FQNEAQ (reference sequence). Unmatched junction bases numbered 7, after V lost 2 bases and J lost 12 bases. CDR3 protein: CASSLRQGEKTFF. The CDR3, as DNA: TGTGCCAGCAGCTTACGACAGGGGGAAAAAACTTTCTTT.

A single count supports this clone. The chain couples TRBV7-2 to TRBJ1-6; D not certain. Between the trimmed V and J ends, which lost 1 base and 8 bases, there was a span of 9 bases. CDR3 length: 14 amino acids. Germline V lookup: CDR1 SGHTA, CDR2 FQGNSA. In DNA form, the CDR3 reads TGTGCCAGCAGCTTAGTAGGTCTAGATTCACCCCTCCACTTT. Its translation is CASSLVGLDSPLHF.

The V call is TRBV19, the J call TRBJ1-2; possibly TRBD1 for D (6 bases). Trimming cost V 4 bases and J 1 base, with 16 bases left between them. This CDR3 spans 16 amino acids. Germline CDR1 is LNHDA and CDR2 is SQIVND (reference sequence). CDR3 residues: CASSTVGADGNYGYTF. CDR3 sequence (DNA): TGTGCCAGTAGTACCGTGGGGGCTGACGGTAACTATGGCTACACCTTC.

This clone was found once. The V call is TRBV28, the J call TRBJ1-4; D is undetermined. Trimming stripped 11 bases from V and 7 bases from J, with 17 bases between. In germline, CDR1 is MDHEN, CDR2 SYDVKM. The CDR3 is 13 residues long. CDR3 in amino acids: CALRGGPGEKLFF. The DNA of the CDR3 is TGTGCCCTGCGAGGAGGGCCGGGTGAAAAACTGTTTTTT.

J is TRBJ1-1 and V is TRBV7-6; D unresolved. This CDR3 region has 16 residues. V gave up 0 bases and J gave up 0 bases, with 11 bases separating them. Germline V lookup: CDR1 SGHVS, CDR2 FNYEAQ. The CDR3 DNA sequence: TGTGCCAGCAGCTTAGCCCCAGAACAGATGAACACTGAAGCTTTCTTT. Encoded protein: CASSLAPEQMNTEAFF.

The rearrangement links TRBV5-1 to TRBJ2-3; TRBD1 matches 9 bases. From germline, CDR1 is SGHRS and CDR2 YFSETQ. This CDR3 is 16 amino acids long. Unmatched junction bases numbered 12, after V lost 6 bases and J lost 4 bases. CDR3 protein: CASNPQTGGYADTQYF. The CDR3 DNA follows: TGCGCCAGCAACCCTCAGACAGGGGGATATGCAGATACGCAGTATTTT.

The table lists this clone with a few counts. The V call is TRBV7-2, the J call TRBJ1-1; 7 nucleotides agree with TRBD1. Trimming removed 4 bases from V and 1 base from J; junction bases left unmatched: 9. The CDR3 covers 16 residues. Germline loops: CDR1 SGHTA, CDR2 FQGNSA. Here the CDR3 reads CASSSRGRTGNTEAFF. The CDR3 DNA follows: TGTGCCAGCAGCTCCAGGGGGAGGACAGGGAACACTGAAGCTTTCTTT.

The chain combines TRBV19 with TRBJ1-2; D might be TRBD1 (5 bases). V was trimmed by 4 bases and J by 4 bases, leaving 13 bases between them. Germline-derived CDR1 and CDR2 are LNHDA and SQIVND (reference sequence). The CDR3 runs to 14 residues. The DNA of the CDR3 is TGTGCCAGTAGTACCCAGGGATTGGCCTATGGCTACACCTTC. It codes for CASSTQGLAYGYTF.

V gene TRBV27 combines with J gene TRBJ2-7; 10 bases match TRBD1. Germline trimming cut 3 bases from V and 5 bases from J; bases unmatched to any gene: 10. This CDR3 spans 16 amino acids. Germline assignment: CDR1 MNHEY and CDR2 SMNVEV (reference sequence). The CDR3 protein is CASSFTPGTGDHEQYF. CDR3 DNA sequence: TGTGCCAGCAGTTTCACCCCCGGGACAGGGGACCACGAGCAGTACTTC.

CDR3 DNA: TGTGCCTGGATGCCCTCTAGCGAAGAGACCCAGTACTTC. Translated: CAWMPSSEETQYF. V and J are TRBV30 and TRBJ2-5; D may be TRBD2 (6 bases). Germline lookup yields CDR1 GTSNPN and CDR2 SVGIG (reference sequence). This CDR3 region has 13 residues. With 4 bases removed from V and 3 bases from J, the gap between germline ends came to 12 bases. Drawing the rest from reference TRBV30 and TRBJ2-5, the complete variable domain is SQTIHQWPATLVQPVGSPLSLECTVEGTSNPNLYWYRQAAGRGLQLLFYSVGIGQISSEVPQNLSASRPQDRQFILSSKKLLLSDSGFYLCAWMPSSEETQYFGPGTRLLVL.

J is TRBJ1-2 and V is TRBV6-4; 8 bases are a match to TRBD1. Looked up from germline, CDR1 is MRHNA and CDR2 is SNTAGT. The V segment lost 6 bases and the J segment 5 bases; nucleotides outside the gene matches: 11. The CDR3 has 15 amino acids. CDR3 nucleotide sequence: TGTGCCAGCAGAATAATCCCAGGGGGCGCTTATGGCTACACCTTC. Its protein product is CASRIIPGGAYGYTF.

The DNA for the CDR3 is TGTGCCAGCAGCTTTCCGGGACAGGGGGTGAACACTGAAGCTTTCTTT. Translating gives CASSFPGQGVNTEAFF. V gene TRBV13 combines with J gene TRBJ1-1; 11 bases are shared with TRBD1. Trimming at V came to 3 bases and at J to 0 bases, leaving 3 bases not matched to a gene. Germline CDR1 PRHDT, CDR2 FYEKMQ (reference sequence). The CDR3 length is 16 residues. Full variable domain (remainder filled in from reference TRBV13 and TRBJ1-1): AAGVIQSPRHLIKEKRETATLKCYPIPRHDTVYWYQQGPGQDPQFLISFYEKMQSDKGSIPDRFSAQQFSDYHSELNMSSLELGDSALYFCASSFPGQGVNTEAFFGQGTRLTVV.